Listed below are T cell receptor beta chains from one sample, sequenced in a study of OX40 agonist ivuxolimab in advanced cancers. Using immunoSEQ multiplex PCR, the repertoire was profiled, and TCRdb retains in-frame clones only, with some absent. The data hold about 11,000 clones, with 86% observed a single time. The starting material was CD4+ or CD8+ T cells sorted from blood, obtained in a trial of the OX40 agonist ivuxolimab. These receptors came from an adult with an advanced solid tumor such as melanoma, head and neck, liver or kidney cancer. The CDR3 runs from the conserved cysteine through the conserved F or W. A D gene is named only where the DNA matches it firmly. Clone sizes are given selectively: once, few, many, or a class where the clone is expanded.

abundance	v_gene	d_gene	j_gene	len	CDR3nt	CDR3aa
NA	TRBV5-4	NA	TRBJ2-1	13	TGTGCCAGCAGCTCTAGGACCTACAATGAGCAGTTCTTC	CASSSRTYNEQFF
NA	TRBV28	TRBD2	TRBJ2-7	15	TGTGCCAGCACTCAAAGCGGGATCATGGGCTACGAGCAGTACTTC	CASTQSGIMGYEQYF
NA	TRBV5-1	TRBD1	TRBJ2-7	15	TGCGCCAGTGGGGTGGGACAGGGCGCGCCCTACGAGCAGTACTTC	CASGVGQGAPYEQYF
NA	TRBV5-6	TRBD2	TRBJ2-1	18	TGTGCCAGCAGCTCCGGGACTAGCGGGAGGGGCTCCTACAATGAGCAGTTCTTC	CASSSGTSGRGSYNEQFF
NA	TRBV11-2	NA	TRBJ1-1	14	TGTGCCAGCAGCTCACCGGGGGCTAACACTGAAGCTTTCTTT	CASSSPGANTEAFF
once	TRBV7-9	NA	TRBJ1-2	13	TGCGCCAGCAGCCCCCCCAACAACTATGGCTACACCTTC	CASSPPNNYGYTF
NA	TRBV6-4	NA	TRBJ2-1	15	TGTGCCAGCATGCCCGGACCGAGCTCCTACAATGAGCAGTTCTTC	CASMPGPSSYNEQFF
NA	TRBV27	NA	TRBJ1-1	14	TGTGCCAGCAGTTTACTGGGCTGGGAAACTGAAGCTTTCTTT	CASSLLGWETEAFF
NA	TRBV6-4	NA	TRBJ2-7	12	TGTGCCAGCAGTGAACAGGGGGGGGAGCAGTACTTC	CASSEQGGEQYF
NA	TRBV19	NA	TRBJ1-4	15	TGTGCCAGTAGTATTGAGACAACAACTAATGAAAAACTGTTTTTT	CASSIETTTNEKLFF
NA	TRBV11-2	NA	TRBJ2-2	13	TGTGCCAGCAGCTTATCGCCGACCGGGGAGCTGTTTTTT	CASSLSPTGELFF
medium-sized	TRBV6-9	NA	TRBJ1-1	13	TGTGCCAGCAGTTACGGGGGTCAGGCGGAAGCTTTCTTT	CASSYGGQAEAFF
few	TRBV7-9	NA	TRBJ1-1	15	TGTGCCAGCAGCTTACGAGACGGAGTGAACACTGAAGCTTTCTTT	CASSLRDGVNTEAFF
once	TRBV6-1	NA	TRBJ2-3	15	TGTGCCAGCAGTGAAGTTGGGGGCGAGCGGGATACGCAGTATTTT	CASSEVGGERDTQYF
NA	TRBV30	NA	TRBJ1-1	8	TGTGCCTGGAGTGTAGACAATTTT	CAWSVDNF
NA	TRBV6-5	TRBD1	TRBJ1-1	13	TGTGCCAGCAGTTACACCGACAGGGACGAAGCTTTCTTT	CASSYTDRDEAFF
NA	TRBV9	TRBD2	TRBJ2-3	16	TGTGCCAGCAGCGTAGACAGCGGGAGTGCGGCAGATACGCAGTATTTT	CASSVDSGSAADTQYF
NA	TRBV7-9	NA	TRBJ2-7	14	TGTGCCAGCAGCCTCAGGACAAACTCCTACGAGCAGTACTTC	CASSLRTNSYEQYF
NA	TRBV30	TRBD2	TRBJ2-1	14	TGTGCCTGGACGGTGGGCGGGAGTTACAATGAGCAGTTCTTC	CAWTVGGSYNEQFF
few	TRBV6-5	TRBD2	TRBJ2-3	14	TGTGCCAGCGGGGCCGGACTAGAAACAGATACGCAGTATTTT	CASGAGLETDTQYF
NA	TRBV4-1	NA	TRBJ1-1	14	TGCGCCAGCAGCCATGGGGGGACGAACACTGAAGCTTTCTTT	CASSHGGTNTEAFF
NA	TRBV7-9	NA	TRBJ1-2	13	TGTGCCAGCAGCTTAGGGGGGCACTATGGCTACACCTTC	CASSLGGHYGYTF
NA	TRBV9	NA	TRBJ1-3	15	TGTGCCAGCAGCGTAGCGGGGTATATTGGAAACACCATATATTTT	CASSVAGYIGNTIYF
NA	TRBV9	TRBD1	TRBJ2-7	14	TGTGCCAGCAGCACCGGGACAGGGGCCATGGAGCAGTACTTC	CASSTGTGAMEQYF
once	TRBV7-6	NA	TRBJ2-1	16	TGTGCCAGCAGCTTATACGCCGGGAACTCCTACAATGAGCAGTTCTTC	CASSLYAGNSYNEQFF
NA	TRBV10-3	TRBD2	TRBJ2-2	15	TGTGCCATCAGGGGACTAGCGGGAGTGGCCGGGGAGCTGTTTTTT	CAIRGLAGVAGELFF
NA	TRBV7-2	NA	TRBJ2-5	12	TGTGCCAGCACCCCGGGAGTAGAGACCCAGTACTTC	CASTPGVETQYF